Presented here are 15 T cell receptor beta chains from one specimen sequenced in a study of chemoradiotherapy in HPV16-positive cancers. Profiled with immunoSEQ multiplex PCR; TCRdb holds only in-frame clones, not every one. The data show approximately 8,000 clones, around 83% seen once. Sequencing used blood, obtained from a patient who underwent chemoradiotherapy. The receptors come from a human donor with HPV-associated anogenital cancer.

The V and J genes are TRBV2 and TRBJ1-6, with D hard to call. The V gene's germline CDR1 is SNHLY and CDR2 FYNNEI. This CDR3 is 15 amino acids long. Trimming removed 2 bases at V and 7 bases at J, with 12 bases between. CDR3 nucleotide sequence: TGTGCCAGCAGTGAACTGGGTTCTCGCAATTCACCCCTCCACTTT. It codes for CASSELGSRNSPLHF.

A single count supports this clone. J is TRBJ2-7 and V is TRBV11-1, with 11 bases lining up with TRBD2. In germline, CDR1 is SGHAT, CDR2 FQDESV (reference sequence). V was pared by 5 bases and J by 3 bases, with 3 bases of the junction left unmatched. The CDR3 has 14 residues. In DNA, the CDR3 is TGTGCCAGCAGCCCACTAGCGGGGGTCTACGAGCAGTACTTC. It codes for CASSPLAGVYEQYF.

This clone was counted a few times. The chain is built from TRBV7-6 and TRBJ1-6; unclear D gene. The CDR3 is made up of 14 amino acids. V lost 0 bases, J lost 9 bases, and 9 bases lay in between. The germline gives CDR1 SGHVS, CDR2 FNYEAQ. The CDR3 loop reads CASSLAGERSPLHF. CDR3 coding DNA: TGTGCCAGCAGCTTAGCCGGGGAGCGTTCACCCCTCCACTTT. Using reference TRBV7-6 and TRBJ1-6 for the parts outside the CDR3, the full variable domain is GAGVSQSPRYKVTKRGQDVALRCDPISGHVSLYWYRQALGQGPEFLTYFNYEAQQDKSGLPNDRFSAERPEGSISTLTIQRTEQRDSAMYRCASSLAGERSPLHFGNGTRLTVT.

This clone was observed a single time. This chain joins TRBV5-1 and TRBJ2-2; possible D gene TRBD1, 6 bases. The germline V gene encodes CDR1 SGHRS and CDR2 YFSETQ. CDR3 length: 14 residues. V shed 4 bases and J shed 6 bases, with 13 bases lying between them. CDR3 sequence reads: CASSAPGTSGELFF. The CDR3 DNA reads TGCGCCAGCAGCGCCCCAGGGACATCCGGGGAGCTGTTTTTT.

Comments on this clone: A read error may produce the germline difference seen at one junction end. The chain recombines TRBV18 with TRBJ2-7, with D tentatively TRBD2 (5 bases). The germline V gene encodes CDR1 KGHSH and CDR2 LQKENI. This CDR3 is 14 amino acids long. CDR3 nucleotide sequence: TGTGCCAGCTCACGGACCGGGAACTCCCACGAGCAGTACTTC. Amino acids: CASSRTGNSHEQYF.

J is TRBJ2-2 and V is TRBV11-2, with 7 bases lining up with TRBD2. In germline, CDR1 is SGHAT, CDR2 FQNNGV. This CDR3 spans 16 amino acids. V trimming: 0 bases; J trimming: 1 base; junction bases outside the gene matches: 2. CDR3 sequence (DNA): TGTGCCAGCAGCTTAGATCCGGGGGGGAACACCGGGGAGCTGTTTTTT. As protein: CASSLDPGGNTGELFF.

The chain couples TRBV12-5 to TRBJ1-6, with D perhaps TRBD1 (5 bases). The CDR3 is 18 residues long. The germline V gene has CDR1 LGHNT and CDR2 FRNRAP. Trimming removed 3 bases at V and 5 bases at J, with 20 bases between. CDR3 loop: CASGFLTGGESNNSPLHF. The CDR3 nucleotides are TGTGCTAGTGGTTTTCTAACCGGGGGGGAGTCGAATAATTCACCCCTCCACTTT. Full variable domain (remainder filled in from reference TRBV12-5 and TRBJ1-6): DARVTQTPRHKVTEMGQEVTMRCQPILGHNTVFWYRQTMMQGLELLAYFRNRAPLDDSGMPKDRFSAEMPDATLATLKIQPSEPRDSAVYFCASGFLTGGESNNSPLHFGNGTRLTVT.

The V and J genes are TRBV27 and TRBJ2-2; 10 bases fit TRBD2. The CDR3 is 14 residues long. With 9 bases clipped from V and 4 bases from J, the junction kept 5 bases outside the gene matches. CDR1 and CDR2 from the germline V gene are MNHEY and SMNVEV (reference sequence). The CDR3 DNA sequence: TGTGCCAGTCAGCGGGGGGGTCTCACCGGGGAGCTGTTTTTT. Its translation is CASQRGGLTGELFF.

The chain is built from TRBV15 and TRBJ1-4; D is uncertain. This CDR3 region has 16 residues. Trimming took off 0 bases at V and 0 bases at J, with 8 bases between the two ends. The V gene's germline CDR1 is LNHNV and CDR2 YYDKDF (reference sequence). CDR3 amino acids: CATSRDLGATNEKLFF. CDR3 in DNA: TGTGCCACCAGCAGAGATCTAGGCGCAACTAATGAAAAACTGTTTTTT.

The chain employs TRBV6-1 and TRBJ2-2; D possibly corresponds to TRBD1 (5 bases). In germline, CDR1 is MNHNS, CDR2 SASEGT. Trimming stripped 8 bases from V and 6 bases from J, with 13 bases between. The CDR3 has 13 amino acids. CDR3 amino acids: CASVPGRAGELFF. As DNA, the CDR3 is TGTGCCAGCGTCCCAGGGCGTGCCGGGGAGCTGTTTTTT.

The CDR3 loop reads CASSLAEGVYGYTF. CDR3 nucleotide sequence: TGTGCCAGCAGCTTAGCAGAGGGGGTATATGGCTACACCTTC. The chain has TRBV7-9 and TRBJ1-2; TRBD1 might be the D (6 bases). CDR3 length: 14 amino acids. V was pared by 0 bases and J by 5 bases, with 10 bases between. The germline V gene encodes CDR1 SEHNR and CDR2 FQNEAQ (reference sequence).

The CDR3 DNA is TGCAGCGTTGGCGGGACACCTAATGAAAAACTGTTTTTT. This sequence encodes CSVGGTPNEKLFF. V is TRBV29-1 and J is TRBJ1-4; the D gene is possibly TRBD1 (6 bases). The germline V and J ends were trimmed by 4 bases and 3 bases, with 9 bases remaining between them. The V gene's germline CDR1 is SQVTM and CDR2 ANQGSEA. This CDR3 spans 13 amino acids.

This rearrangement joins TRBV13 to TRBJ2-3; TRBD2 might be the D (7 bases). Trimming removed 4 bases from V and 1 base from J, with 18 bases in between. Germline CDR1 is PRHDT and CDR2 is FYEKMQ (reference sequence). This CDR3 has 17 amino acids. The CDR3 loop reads CASSSSGWRGRTDTQYF. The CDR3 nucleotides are TGTGCCAGCAGCTCGAGCGGATGGCGGGGGCGCACAGATACGCAGTATTTT.

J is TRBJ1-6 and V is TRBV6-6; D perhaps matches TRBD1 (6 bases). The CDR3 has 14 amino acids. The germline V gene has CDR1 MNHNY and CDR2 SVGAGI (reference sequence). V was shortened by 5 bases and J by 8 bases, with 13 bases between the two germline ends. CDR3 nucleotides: TGTGCCAGCAGTCCTCTGGCAGGGGATTCACCCCTCCACTTT. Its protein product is CASSPLAGDSPLHF.

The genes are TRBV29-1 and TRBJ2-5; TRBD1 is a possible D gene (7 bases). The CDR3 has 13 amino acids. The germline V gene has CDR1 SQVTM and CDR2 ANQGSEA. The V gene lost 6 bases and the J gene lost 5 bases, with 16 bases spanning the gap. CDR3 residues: CSVRQGGRETQYF. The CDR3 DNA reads TGCAGCGTGAGACAGGGAGGTCGGGAGACCCAGTACTTC. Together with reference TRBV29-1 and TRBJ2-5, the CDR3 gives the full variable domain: SAVISQKPSRDICQRGTSLTIQCQVDSQVTMMFWYRQQPGQSLTLIATANQGSEATYESGFVIDKFPISRPNLTFSTLTVSNMSPEDSSIYLCSVRQGGRETQYFGPGTRLLVL.